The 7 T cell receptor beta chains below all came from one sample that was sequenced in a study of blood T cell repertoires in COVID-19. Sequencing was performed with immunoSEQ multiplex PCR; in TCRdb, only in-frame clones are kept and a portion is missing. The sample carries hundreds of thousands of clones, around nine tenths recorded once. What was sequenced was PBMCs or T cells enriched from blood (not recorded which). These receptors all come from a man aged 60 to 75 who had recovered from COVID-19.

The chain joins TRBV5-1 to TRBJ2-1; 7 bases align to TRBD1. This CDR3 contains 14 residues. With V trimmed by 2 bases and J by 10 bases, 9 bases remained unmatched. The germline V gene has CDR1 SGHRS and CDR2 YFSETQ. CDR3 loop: CASSLETGPSEQFF. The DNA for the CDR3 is TGCGCCAGCAGCTTAGAGACAGGGCCGTCGGAGCAGTTCTTC.

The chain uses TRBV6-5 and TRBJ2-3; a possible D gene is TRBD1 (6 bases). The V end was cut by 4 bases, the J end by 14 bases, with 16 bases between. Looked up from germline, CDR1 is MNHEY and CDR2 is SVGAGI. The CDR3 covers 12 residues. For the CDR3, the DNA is TGTGCCAGCAGTTTGGGTACAGGGCGGCGGTATTTT. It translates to CASSLGTGRRYF.

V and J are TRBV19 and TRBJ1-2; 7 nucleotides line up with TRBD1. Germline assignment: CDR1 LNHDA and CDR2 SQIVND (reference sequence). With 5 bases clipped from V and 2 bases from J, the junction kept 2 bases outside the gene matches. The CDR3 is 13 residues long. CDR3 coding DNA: TGTGCCAGTAGTTCGGACAGGAACTATGGCTACACCTTC. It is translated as CASSSDRNYGYTF.

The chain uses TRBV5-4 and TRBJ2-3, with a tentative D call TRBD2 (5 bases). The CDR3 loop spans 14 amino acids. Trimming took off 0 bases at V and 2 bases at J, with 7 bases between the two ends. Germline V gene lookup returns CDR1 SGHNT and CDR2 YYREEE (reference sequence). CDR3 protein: CASSLGGPTDTQYF. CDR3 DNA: TGTGCCAGCAGCTTGGGAGGGCCCACAGATACGCAGTATTTT.

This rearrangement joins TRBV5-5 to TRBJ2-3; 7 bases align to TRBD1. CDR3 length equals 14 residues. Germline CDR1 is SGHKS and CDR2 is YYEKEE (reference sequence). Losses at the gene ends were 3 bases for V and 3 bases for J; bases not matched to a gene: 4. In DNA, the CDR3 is TGTGCCAGCAGCTCGATACAGGGGACAGATACGCAGTATTTT. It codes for CASSSIQGTDTQYF.

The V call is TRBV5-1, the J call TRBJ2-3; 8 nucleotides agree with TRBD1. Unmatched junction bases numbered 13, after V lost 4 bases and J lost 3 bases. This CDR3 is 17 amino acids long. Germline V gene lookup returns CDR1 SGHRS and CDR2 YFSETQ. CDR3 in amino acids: CASSLRPGTGGTDTQYF. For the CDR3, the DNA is TGCGCCAGCAGCCTACGTCCCGGGACAGGTGGGACAGATACGCAGTATTTT.

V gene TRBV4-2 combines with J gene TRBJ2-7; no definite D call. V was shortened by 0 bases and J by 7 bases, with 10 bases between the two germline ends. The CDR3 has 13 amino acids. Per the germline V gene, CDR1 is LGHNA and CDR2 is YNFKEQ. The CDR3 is CASSQEAAREQYF. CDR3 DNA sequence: TGTGCCAGCAGCCAAGAGGCCGCTAGGGAGCAGTACTTC.